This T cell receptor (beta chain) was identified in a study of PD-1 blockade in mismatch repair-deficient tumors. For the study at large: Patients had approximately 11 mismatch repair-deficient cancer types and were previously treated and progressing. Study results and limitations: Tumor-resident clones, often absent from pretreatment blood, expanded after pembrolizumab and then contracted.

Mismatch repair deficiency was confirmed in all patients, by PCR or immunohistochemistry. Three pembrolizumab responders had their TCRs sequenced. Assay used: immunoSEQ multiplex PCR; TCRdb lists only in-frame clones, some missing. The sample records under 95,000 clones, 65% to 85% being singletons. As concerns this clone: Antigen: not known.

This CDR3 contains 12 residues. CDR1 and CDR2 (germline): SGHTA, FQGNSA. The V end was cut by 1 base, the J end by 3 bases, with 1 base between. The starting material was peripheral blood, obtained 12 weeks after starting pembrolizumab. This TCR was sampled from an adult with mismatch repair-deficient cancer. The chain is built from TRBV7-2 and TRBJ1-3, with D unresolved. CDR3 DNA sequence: TGTACCAGCAGCTTAGATGGAAACACCATATATTTT. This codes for CTSSLDGNTIYF.